The rows below give T cell receptor beta chains drawn from one sample of a study of human T cells and chemical hapten exposure. TCRdb re-derived calls from the RACE reads in MiXCR, one entry per CDR3 protein. The profile covers approximately 90,000 distinct CDR3 sequences, with about 8.6% appearing a single time and 2.9% taken by the ten largest. Sequenced sample: whole blood. The source is a female donor in good health. Some clones in this sample may be carry-over from other donors' samples. The CDR3 runs from the conserved cysteine through the conserved F or W. The order of the fields is V gene, J gene, clone size, D gene, CDR3 length, CDR3 DNA, CDR3 protein. A D gene is named only where the DNA matches it firmly. Some rows have no size entry. The others give once, few or many, or a class for an expanded clone.

>TRBV5-5|TRBJ1-4|few|NA|14
TGTGCCAGCAGCTTTGGGGTTTTTAATGAAAAACTGTTTTTT
CASSFGVFNEKLFF
>TRBV29-1|TRBJ2-5|many|NA|12
TGCAGCGTTGTTGATTCACAAGAGACCCAGTACTTC
CSVVDSQETQYF
>TRBV20-1|TRBJ1-1|NA|NA|14
TGCAGTGCTAGAGACCCTCATACAGGGACTGAAGCTTTCTTT
CSARDPHTGTEAFF
>TRBV6-1|TRBJ2-2|NA|NA|14
TGTGCCAGCTCTTTGGACAGTTCCGTCGGGGAGCTGTTTTTT
CASSLDSSVGELFF
>TRBV23-1|TRBJ2-4|many|TRBD2|14
TGCGCCCCCGCGCGGGGGGTCGCAAAGTACATTCAGTACTTC
CAPARGVAKYIQYF
>TRBV28|TRBJ2-5|many|NA|11
TGTGCCAGCAGTTTAACCGAGACCCAGTACTTC
CASSLTETQYF
>TRBV10-2|TRBJ1-1|few|NA|11
TGCGCCAGCAAAGGGGACACTGAAGCTTTCTTT
CASKGDTEAFF
>TRBV29-1|TRBJ2-5|few|TRBD2|14
TGCAGCGTCGGGGGGGGGGACTACCAAGAGACCCAGTACTTC
CSVGGGDYQETQYF
>TRBV12-3/TRBV12-4|TRBJ2-3|NA|TRBD2|14
TGTGCCACCGCCGGGACTAGCGGCTGGGGTACGCAGTATTTT
CATAGTSGWGTQYF
>TRBV4-3|TRBJ1-6|NA|NA|13
TGCGCCAGCAGCCAAGCTGTGGATTCACCCCTCCACTTT
CASSQAVDSPLHF
>TRBV6-2/TRBV6-3|TRBJ2-7|NA|TRBD2|15
TGTGCCAGCAGCCCATGGACTAGCGGATACTACGAGCAGTACTTC
CASSPWTSGYYEQYF
>TRBV7-2|TRBJ1-5|few|NA|14
TGTGCCAGCAGCTTAGAGAGAGGGAGGCCGGACGAGCATTTT
CASSLERGRPDEHF
>TRBV18|TRBJ2-7|few|NA|15
TGTGCCAGCTCACCCGACAGCGGGCCCACCTACGAGCAGTACTTC
CASSPDSGPTYEQYF
>TRBV7-2|TRBJ1-2|NA|NA|13
TGTGCCAGCAGTCCGGACAGTCTCTATGGCTACACCTTC
CASSPDSLYGYTF
>TRBV12-3/TRBV12-4|TRBJ2-7|many|TRBD2|14
TGTGCCAGCAGCCTGACTAGCGGAATAACCGAGCAGTACTTC
CASSLTSGITEQYF
>TRBV28|TRBJ2-1|many|TRBD2|15
TGTGCCAGCAGTTTCGGGACTAGCGCCCGGAATGAGCAGTTCTTC
CASSFGTSARNEQFF
>TRBV28|TRBJ2-7|few|NA|13
TGTGCCAGCAGTGTTCGGGCAGGCTACGAGCAGTACTTC
CASSVRAGYEQYF
>TRBV30|TRBJ1-1|many|NA|11
TGTGCCTGGCAGGGAGACACTGAAGCTTTCTTT
CAWQGDTEAFF
>TRBV7-9|TRBJ2-4|NA|TRBD1|18
TGTGCCAGCAGCCTAAGTGGACAGGGATTTATAGCCAAAAACATTCAGTACTTC
CASSLSGQGFIAKNIQYF
>TRBV27|TRBJ1-2|many|NA|13
TGTGCCAGCAGCTCTACAGCTAACTATGGCTACACCTTC
CASSSTANYGYTF
>TRBV24-1|TRBJ2-3|NA|NA|14
TGTGCCACCAGTGACCCCCTCGGCACAGATACGCAGTATTTT
CATSDPLGTDTQYF
>TRBV7-9|TRBJ1-4|many|TRBD1|16
TGTGCCAGCAGCCCGAGTAAGGGGGCGTACTTTGAAAAACTGTTTTTT
CASSPSKGAYFEKLFF
>TRBV27|TRBJ2-5|many|NA|14
TGTGCCAGCAGTCCCCCCCCGGACGGAGAGACCCAGTACTTC
CASSPPPDGETQYF
>TRBV20-1|TRBJ2-3|NA|NA|14
TGCAGTGCTAGAATACAGGCTAGCACAGATACGCAGTATTTT
CSARIQASTDTQYF
>TRBV24-1|TRBJ2-1|many|TRBD2|14
TGTGCCACCAGCGGGACTAGCGGACACAATGAGCAGTTCTTC
CATSGTSGHNEQFF
>TRBV7-6|TRBJ1-5|NA|NA|14
TGTGCCAGCAGCTTCAGGGGAGAGGGTCAGCCCCAGCATTTT
CASSFRGEGQPQHF
>TRBV6-5|TRBJ2-3|many|TRBD2|15
TGTGCCAGCAGCCCAACTAGCGGGACATCGGATACGCAGTATTTT
CASSPTSGTSDTQYF
>TRBV6-5|TRBJ2-2|many|NA|13
TGTGCCAGCAGTTATTCAAACACCGGGGAGCTGTTTTTT
CASSYSNTGELFF
>TRBV30|TRBJ2-7|few|NA|13
TGTGCCGGACTTGCAGGGGAGGACTACGAGCAGTACTTC
CAGLAGEDYEQYF
>TRBV5-1|TRBJ2-1|few|TRBD2|16
TGCGCCAGCAGCTTGGTAGGTAGCGGGGACTACAATGAGCAGTTCTTC
CASSLVGSGDYNEQFF
>TRBV20-1|TRBJ2-5|NA|NA|12
TGCAGTGCTGGTGAGCGGATAGAGACCCAGTACTTC
CSAGERIETQYF
>TRBV29-1|TRBJ2-1|many|TRBD2|13
TGCAGCGCTGCGGGGGAATACGACAATGAGCAGTTCTTC
CSAAGEYDNEQFF
>TRBV7-2|TRBJ2-1|few|TRBD2|13
TGTGCCAGCAGCGGGACTAGCGGAACAGGGCAGTTCTTC
CASSGTSGTGQFF
>TRBV5-5|TRBJ1-1|NA|TRBD1|14
TGTGCCAGCAGCTTACAGGGGGATATCACTGAAGCTTTCTTT
CASSLQGDITEAFF
>TRBV29-1|TRBJ2-1|NA|TRBD1|13
TGCAGCGTTGGAAGACAGGGGGCTAGTGAGCAGTTCTTC
CSVGRQGASEQFF
>TRBV27|TRBJ2-3|few|TRBD2|18
TGTGCCAGCAGTTTCATGGTGCCCGCGGGAGGGCCACAAGATACGCAGTATTTT
CASSFMVPAGGPQDTQYF
>TRBV2|TRBJ2-5|NA|TRBD2|16
TGTGCCACCTACCGACTAGCGGGCAAACTTGGAGAGACCCAGTACTTC
CATYRLAGKLGETQYF
>TRBV7-9|TRBJ1-4|many|NA|15
TGTGCCAGCAACGCCCTTAACCCCAGGGGAGAAAAACTGTTTTTT
CASNALNPRGEKLFF
>TRBV6-5|TRBJ2-5|few|TRBD2|15
TGTGCCAGCAGCCGGACTAGCGGGAGCCTGGAGACCCAGTACTTC
CASSRTSGSLETQYF
>TRBV10-3|TRBJ2-2|few|NA|16
TGTGCCATGAGGGTCGAAGGGCGGACGAACACCGGGGAGCTGTTTTTT
CAMRVEGRTNTGELFF
>TRBV20-1|TRBJ2-1|NA|NA|13
TGCAGTGCCCCAGTTCGACTGCAAAATGAGCAGTTCTTC
CSAPVRLQNEQFF
>TRBV12-3/TRBV12-4|TRBJ2-3|many|NA|16
TGTGCCAGCAGTCCGGCATGGGGACCGTCCACAGATACGCAGTATTTT
CASSPAWGPSTDTQYF
>TRBV12-3/TRBV12-4|TRBJ2-2|few|TRBD2|16
TGTGCCAGCAGTGTGGGACTAGCGGTTAACACCGGGGAGCTGTTTTTT
CASSVGLAVNTGELFF
>TRBV20-1|TRBJ2-7|NA|TRBD1|13
TGCAGTGCTAGGCAGGACAGGGGGCAGGAGCAGTACTTC
CSARQDRGQEQYF
>TRBV7-8|TRBJ2-1|few|TRBD1|13
TGTGCCAGCAGCACCAGGACAGGGAATGAGCAGTTCTTC
CASSTRTGNEQFF
>TRBV29-1|TRBJ2-5|few|NA|12
TGCAGCGTTTCTTCAGAGGTAGAGACCCAGTACTTC
CSVSSEVETQYF
>TRBV2|TRBJ2-5|few|TRBD2|18
TGTGCCAGCAGTGAACTTGCTTCTCCAGGGCTAGCGGGAGTGGCCCAGTACTTC
CASSELASPGLAGVAQYF
>TRBV28|TRBJ2-7|few|NA|13
TGTGCCAGCAGTTTAAGTCGGGAGTACGAGCAGTACTTC
CASSLSREYEQYF
>TRBV28|TRBJ2-2|NA|NA|15
TGTGCCAGCAGCCCTGGGACAACGAACACCGGGGAGCTGTTTTTT
CASSPGTTNTGELFF
>TRBV28|TRBJ1-1|few|TRBD1|12
TGTGCCAGCATAAACAGGGGGGCTGAAGCTTTCTTT
CASINRGAEAFF
>TRBV6-2/TRBV6-3|TRBJ1-1|few|TRBD1|15
TGTGCCAGCAGCCCTATTCCTACAGGGGACACTGAAGCTTTCTTT
CASSPIPTGDTEAFF
>TRBV7-2|TRBJ2-3|NA|NA|14
TGTGCCAGCAGCTTAGGGGGGCCAGCAGATACGCAGTATTTT
CASSLGGPADTQYF
>TRBV20-1|TRBJ2-7|NA|NA|13
TGCAGTGCTAGAGGGGGGGCGATCAACGAGCAGTACTTC
CSARGGAINEQYF
>TRBV24-1|TRBJ1-2|NA|NA|15
TGTGCCACCAGTGATTTCGACGGATCTAACTATGGCTACACCTTC
CATSDFDGSNYGYTF
>TRBV5-1|TRBJ2-7|many|TRBD1|15
TGCGCCAGCAGCTTGGTTAGGACAGGGGCCTACGAGCAGTACTTC
CASSLVRTGAYEQYF
>TRBV29-1|TRBJ1-1|few|NA|11
TGCAGCGTGGCTCCGAACACTGAAGCTTTCTTT
CSVAPNTEAFF